The present TCR beta chain was sequenced within a study of technical replicates of blood from four donors. Assay: immunoSEQ multiplex PCR; the TCRdb copy retains only in-frame clones and omits some. The sample has tens of thousands of clones, roughly 94% seen once. The material sequenced was T cells isolated from PBMCs. The sequence came from a human donor in good health.

The CDR3 DNA reads as TGTGCCAGCGGGGGGGGATGGGGTGAAAAACTGTTTTTT. Encoded protein: CASGGGWGEKLFF. The V call is TRBV6-5, the J call TRBJ1-4; the D gene is possibly TRBD1 (5 bases). Per the germline V gene, CDR1 is MNHEY and CDR2 is SVGAGI. The CDR3 has 13 residues. V was shortened by 8 bases and J by 7 bases, with 14 bases between the two germline ends.